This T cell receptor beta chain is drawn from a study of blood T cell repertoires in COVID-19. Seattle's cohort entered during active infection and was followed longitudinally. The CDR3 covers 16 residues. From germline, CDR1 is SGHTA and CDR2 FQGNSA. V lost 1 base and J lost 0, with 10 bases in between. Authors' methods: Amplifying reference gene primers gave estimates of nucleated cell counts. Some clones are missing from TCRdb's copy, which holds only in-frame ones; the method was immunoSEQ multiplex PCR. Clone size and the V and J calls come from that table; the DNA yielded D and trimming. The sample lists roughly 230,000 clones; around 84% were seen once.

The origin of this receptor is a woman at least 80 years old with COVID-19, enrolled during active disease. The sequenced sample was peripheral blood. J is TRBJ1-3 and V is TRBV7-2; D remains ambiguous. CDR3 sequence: CASSLVHPSSGNTIYF. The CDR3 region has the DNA TGTGCCAGCAGCTTAGTACACCCCAGCTCTGGAAACACCATATATTTT. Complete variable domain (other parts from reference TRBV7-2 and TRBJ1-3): GAGVSQSPSNKVTEKGKDVELRCDPISGHTALYWYRQSLGQGLEFLIYFQGNSAPDKSGLPSDRFSAERTGGSVSTLTIQRTQQEDSAVYLCASSLVHPSSGNTIYFGEGSWLTVV.